This T cell receptor (beta chain) was obtained from a study of CD8 T cells in ankylosing spondylitis. This clonotype was found a few times. 5'-RACE, quantitative and with molecular barcodes, yielded the TCR beta libraries. Using its own MiXCR run on the 5' RACE reads, TCRdb lists one record per CDR3 protein. Of 240,000 or so distinct CDR3 sequences in the sample, 8% to 9.5% were seen once. The CDR3 is made up of 11 amino acids. CDR1 is GTSNPN and CDR2 is SVGIG in the germline V gene (reference sequence). V gave up 0 bases and J gave up 4 bases, with 4 bases separating them. Sequenced material: blood, either unsorted or a sorted T cell fraction (not recorded which). V gene TRBV30 combines with J gene TRBJ2-7; D is unclear. The receptor's source is a male donor with ankylosing spondylitis or in good health (not recorded which). In DNA form, the CDR3 reads TGTGCCTGGAGTGTAGGGTACGAGCAGTACTTC. Protein sequence: CAWSVGYEQYF.